These 19 T cell receptor beta chains originate from one sample sequenced in a study of PD-L1 blockade in urothelial cancer. The time point: pretreatment peripheral blood. Profiling relied on immunoSEQ multiplex PCR, and the TCRdb table lists in-frame clones only, not all of them. Among under 80,000 clones, roughly 76% were seen once, and the ten largest hold 5.7%. The sample here was PBMCs, taken around atezolizumab (anti-PD-L1) treatment. The source is a man between 65 and 85 years old with urothelial cancer.

The genes are TRBV6-1 and TRBJ1-5, with D unclear. V lost 0 bases and J lost 0, with 3 bases in between. Per germline, CDR1 MNHNS and CDR2 SASEGT. The CDR3 is made up of 14 amino acids. In DNA, the CDR3 is TGTGCCAGCAGTGAAGCGTATAGCAATCAGCCCCAGCATTTT. Translation: CASSEAYSNQPQHF.

The chain links TRBV5-1 to TRBJ1-1, with a tentative D call TRBD1 (5 bases). V was trimmed by 0 bases and J by 4 bases, leaving 13 bases between them. This CDR3 region has 15 residues. Germline values: CDR1 SGHRS, CDR2 YFSETQ. The CDR3, as DNA: TGCGCCAGCAGCTTGGCCGGTGGGGGAGGCACTGAAGCTTTCTTT. Protein product: CASSLAGGGGTEAFF.

This chain connects TRBV9 to TRBJ2-3; 7 bases match TRBD1. Germline V gene lookup returns CDR1 SGDLS and CDR2 YYNGEE. CDR3 size: 16 residues. Germline trimming cut 0 bases from V and 0 bases from J; bases unmatched to any gene: 4. CDR3 in DNA: TGTGCCAGCAGCGTAGAGGGGGCATTGAGCACAGATACGCAGTATTTT. This gives the protein CASSVEGALSTDTQYF.

The chain carries TRBV18 and TRBJ2-7, with a tentative D call TRBD2 (6 bases). Germline V gene sequence: CDR1 KGHSH, CDR2 LQKENI. Trimming shortened V by 6 bases and J by 0 bases, and 15 bases separated the two germline ends. This CDR3 is 15 amino acids long. The CDR3, as DNA: TGTGCCAGCTCCCACGGGACTCTCAGCTCCTACGAGCAGTACTTC. Its protein is CASSHGTLSSYEQYF.

The chain has TRBV12-5 and TRBJ2-3; 9 bases are a match to TRBD1. CDR1 LGHNT and CDR2 FRNRAP come from the germline V gene. Trimming removed 4 bases from V and 5 bases from J; junction bases left unmatched: 4. The CDR3 loop spans 14 amino acids. CDR3 in amino acids: CASGSVTGGDTQYF. The CDR3 region has the DNA TGTGCTAGTGGTTCGGTGACAGGGGGAGATACGCAGTATTTT.

This clone was observed many times. The chain combines TRBV30 with TRBJ1-2; unclear D gene. Germline assignment: CDR1 GTSNPN and CDR2 SVGIG (reference sequence). V lost 0 bases and J lost 5, with 7 bases in between. The CDR3 has 12 residues. The CDR3 nucleotides are TGTGCCTGGAGTGTAGCTCCATATGGCTACACCTTC. Translating gives CAWSVAPYGYTF.

This chain uses TRBV6-6 with TRBJ1-3, with a possible D match to TRBD1 (5 bases). V was cut by 0 bases and J by 2 bases, with 11 bases left in between. Germline-derived CDR1 and CDR2 are MNHNY and SVGAGI (reference sequence). CDR3 length: 16 amino acids. The CDR3 protein is CASSYSVEGTGNTIYF. In DNA form, the CDR3 reads TGTGCCAGCAGTTACTCGGTGGAGGGGACTGGAAACACCATATATTTT.

The V gene is TRBV7-3, the J gene TRBJ1-1, with D perhaps TRBD1 (5 bases). There are 15 residues in the CDR3. Germline lookup yields CDR1 SGHTA and CDR2 FQGTGA. Trimming cost V 0 bases and J 1 base, with 9 bases left between them. The CDR3 nucleotides read TGTGCCAGCAGCTTAACAGGGGTGGGGAACACTGAAGCTTTCTTT. This sequence encodes CASSLTGVGNTEAFF. Using reference TRBV7-3 and TRBJ1-1 for the parts outside the CDR3, the full variable domain is GAGVSQTPSNKVTEKGKYVELRCDPISGHTALYWYRQSLGQGPEFLIYFQGTGAADDSGLPNDRFFAVRPEGSVSTLKIQRTERGDSAVYLCASSLTGVGNTEAFFGQGTRLTVV.

The chain combines TRBV5-1 with TRBJ1-4, with TRBD1 identical over 10 bases. The V gene's germline CDR1 is SGHRS and CDR2 YFSETQ. The CDR3 has 15 residues. The junction had 6 bases not matched to a gene; V was cut back by 4 bases and J by 6 bases. As DNA, the CDR3 is TGCGCCAGCAGCGGCACCGGGACAGGGGATGAAAAACTGTTTTTT. This codes for CASSGTGTGDEKLFF.

This chain uses TRBV5-1 with TRBJ2-1; TRBD2 matches 8 bases. The CDR3 has 15 residues. CDR1 is SGHRS, CDR2 YFSETQ, per germline. The J segment lost 5 bases and the V segment lost 0 bases, leaving 4 bases of the junction unmatched. CDR3 sequence reads: CASSLVVSGDNEQFF. The CDR3 DNA follows: TGCGCCAGCAGCTTGGTGGTTAGCGGGGACAATGAGCAGTTCTTC.

The chain combines TRBV6-1 with TRBJ1-4; 7 nucleotides agree with TRBD1. There are 14 residues in the CDR3. The germline V gene encodes CDR1 MNHNS and CDR2 SASEGT. V dropped 3 bases and J dropped 3; count of bases not matched to a gene: 1. The DNA for the CDR3 is TGTGCCAGCAGTGACAGGGGGGCTAATGAAAAACTGTTTTTT. It yields the protein CASSDRGANEKLFF.

V and J are TRBV15 and TRBJ2-7; D is ambiguous. The V gene lost 0 bases and the J gene lost 4 bases, with 7 bases spanning the gap. This CDR3 contains 13 residues. Looked up from germline, CDR1 is LNHNV and CDR2 is YYDKDF (reference sequence). This chain's CDR3 is CATSRDNGYEQYF. The DNA of the CDR3 is TGTGCCACCAGCAGAGATAACGGTTACGAGCAGTACTTC.

The V call is TRBV5-5, the J call TRBJ1-5, with 9 bases lining up with TRBD1. The CDR3 sequence is 16 residues long. CDR1 and CDR2 (germline): SGHKS, YYEKEE (reference sequence). V trimming: 0 bases; J trimming: 4 bases; junction bases outside the gene matches: 5. The CDR3 coding sequence is TGTGCCAGCAGCTTGGGTAGGGACAGGGTGAATCAGCCCCAGCATTTT. It codes for CASSLGRDRVNQPQHF.

In this sample, this clone turned up once. V is TRBV6-1 and J is TRBJ1-4; no definite D call. CDR1 is MNHNS and CDR2 is SASEGT in the germline V gene. The V end lost 6 bases, the J end lost 8 bases, and 4 bases lay between the germline ends. The length of the CDR3 is 10 residues. CDR3 in DNA: TGTGCCAGCAGGGGCGAAAAACTGTTTTTT. Translating it yields CASRGEKLFF.

The chain is built from TRBV7-3 and TRBJ2-3, with 9 bases aligning to TRBD1. The V gene end was trimmed by 5 bases and the J gene end by 7 bases; junction bases not matched to a gene: 10. CDR3 length: 15 residues. Germline CDR1 and CDR2: SGHTA and FQGTGA. This CDR3 is CASSPGQGNLNTQYF. The CDR3 region has the DNA TGTGCCAGCAGCCCGGGACAGGGAAATCTTAATACGCAGTATTTT.

The chain employs TRBV7-9 and TRBJ2-1, with a possible D match to TRBD2 (5 bases). The CDR3 consists of 16 residues. Trimming took off 4 bases at V and 2 bases at J, with 15 bases between the two ends. Germline loops: CDR1 SEHNR, CDR2 FQNEAQ (reference sequence). This CDR3 reads CASSYGLTRTYNEQFF. For the CDR3, the DNA is TGTGCCAGCAGCTACGGACTTACTCGGACCTACAATGAGCAGTTCTTC. Full variable domain (outside the CDR3, taken from reference TRBV7-9 and TRBJ2-1): DTGVSQNPRHKITKRGQNVTFRCDPISEHNRLYWYRQTLGQGPEFLTYFQNEAQLEKSRLLSDRFSAERPKGSFSTLEIQRTEQGDSAMYLCASSYGLTRTYNEQFFGPGTRLTVL.

This clone was observed once. The rearrangement uses TRBV30 and TRBJ1-2; no clear D gene. Per the germline V gene, CDR1 is GTSNPN and CDR2 is SVGIG (reference sequence). Trimming cost V 1 base and J 2 bases, with 5 bases left between them. The CDR3 has 12 amino acids. CDR3 nucleotide sequence: TGTGCCTGGAGTGCCGGGAACTATGGCTACACCTTC. Amino acid sequence: CAWSAGNYGYTF. The full variable domain, with the rest looked up from reference TRBV30 and TRBJ1-2, is SQTIHQWPATLVQPVGSPLSLECTVEGTSNPNLYWYRQAAGRGLQLLFYSVGIGQISSEVPQNLSASRPQDRQFILSSKKLLLSDSGFYLCAWSAGNYGYTFGSGTRLTVV.

With regard to this clone: Other DNA sequences of this sample code for an identical CDR3. This chain links TRBV9 with TRBJ1-1; 7 positions agree with TRBD1. CDR1 SGDLS and CDR2 YYNGEE come from the germline V gene. V lost 1 base and J lost 5; bases outside the gene matches: 5. The CDR3 covers 14 residues. CDR3 residues: CASSVQGGDTEAFF. DNA of the CDR3: TGTGCCAGCAGCGTACAGGGGGGTGATACTGAAGCTTTCTTT.

This chain uses TRBV7-2 with TRBJ2-7; D might be TRBD1 (6 bases). Trimming cost V 1 base and J 5 bases, with 21 bases left between them. This CDR3 spans 17 amino acids. The germline CDR1 and CDR2 sequences are SGHTA and FQGNSA. CDR3 loop: CASSLGRVGRGRNEQYF. As DNA, the CDR3 is TGTGCCAGCAGCTTAGGACGGGTGGGCAGGGGTCGTAACGAGCAGTACTTC.